This T cell receptor beta chain comes out of a study of T cells in Graves' hyperthyroidism and ophthalmopathy. There were TCR beta CDR3 regions amplified from RNA transcripts. The HTBI primer set was used in a first-round RT-PCR of the TCR CDR3. MiXCR, run by TCRdb on the multiplex PCR reads, gives a single entry per CDR3 protein. The sample has around 56,000 distinct CDR3 sequences; around half are singletons. The CDR3 sequence is 17 residues long. CDR1 and CDR2 from the germline V gene are LNHDA and SQIVND (reference sequence). V was clipped by 5 bases and J by 3 bases; unmatched bases: 11. The TCR originated in a woman aged 25 to 45 with Graves' ophthalmopathy. Sequenced input: blood. V and J are TRBV19 and TRBJ2-2, with TRBD1 identical over 8 bases. The DNA for the CDR3 is TGTGCCAGTAGTGGACGCCAGGGGGCGCTGCACACCGGGGAGCTGTTTTTT. This encodes CASSGRQGALHTGELFF.